The T cell receptor beta chain described here comes from a study of T cell repertoires in cytomegalovirus infection. Study overall: Recently identified HLA-C-restricted CMV epitopes were among the peptides used. CMV infection plus the matching HLA type was flagged by public TCR beta signatures.

Study conclusions and caveats: Predominance within the ex vivo response was attributable to HLA-C-restricted CMV-specific TCR beta clonotypes.

From germline, CDR1 is LNHDA and CDR2 SQIVND (reference sequence). The CDR3 loop spans 15 amino acids. A single record per CDR3 protein comes from TCRdb applying MiXCR to the reads. The sample contains about 900,000 distinct CDR3 sequences, around 29% of which appear only once. Details on this clonotype: No antigen is known for it. One junction end disagrees with the germline gene, perhaps due to a read error.

The sequences come from cultured CD8+ T cells from PBMCs, collected from culture after CMV antigen stimulation. The chain recombines TRBV19 with TRBJ2-5, with 8 nucleotides matching TRBD1. This sequence was found in a human donor in good health (CMV status not recorded). Some clones in this sample may be carry-over from other donors' samples. CDR3 region: CASSAGQETKETQYF. In DNA, the CDR3 is TGTGCCAGTAGTGCGGGACAGGAAACTAAAGAGACCCAGTACTTT. Variable domain in full (rest from reference TRBV19 and TRBJ2-5): DGGITQSPKYLFRKEGQNVTLSCEQNLNHDAMYWYRQDPGQGLRLIYYSQIVNDFQKGDIAEGYSVSREKKESFPLTVTSAQKNPTAFYLCASSAGQETKETQYFGPGTRLLVL.